This T cell receptor (beta chain) emerged from a study of Ad26.COV2.S vaccination and SARS-CoV-2 variants. In the study overall: Once, or twice with 56 days between doses, Ad26.COV2.S was given intramuscularly.

Clones were read by immunoSEQ multiplex PCR, and TCRdb kept only the in-frame ones, dropping some. The sample yields some 350,000 clones, 80% to 90% seen once. The CDR3 has 16 residues. In germline, CDR1 is ENHRY, CDR2 SYGVKD. Between the trimmed V and J ends, which lost 5 bases and 0 bases, there was a span of 14 bases. In the case of this clone: The antigen is undetermined.

Findings and limits, study-wide: Recipients of vaccine and of placebo showed similar breadth of their non-spike TCR repertoires. Analyses of TCR breadth and depth may have underestimated total T cell responses.

Treatment: roughly 20 received Ad26.COV2.S at low or high dose, single or two shots; 5 received placebo; per-sample allocation not given. The study sampled participants on day 63 after the first vaccine or placebo injection. SARS-CoV-2 spike from the Wuhan strain was encoded by the vaccine, an Ad26 vector. The material sequenced was peripheral blood, taken in a trial of Ad26.COV2.S vaccine versus placebo. This TCR derives from a person between 18 and 60 years old who received the Ad26.COV2.S COVID-19 vaccine or a placebo. This sequence joins TRBV10-3 and TRBJ2-1, with D unresolved. In DNA, the CDR3 is TGTGCCATCAGTATGGTCGGAGCCAACTCCTACAATGAGCAGTTCTTC. Protein sequence: CAISMVGANSYNEQFF.